This entry is about one TCR beta chain. From the 5' RACE reads, TCRdb called clonotypes with MiXCR, one entry per CDR3 protein. The sample carries over 30,000 distinct CDR3 sequences, 5.5% to 7.5% recorded once. This entry comes from a study of early T cells in non-severe SARS-CoV-2 infection. Germline V CDR1 and CDR2: SEHNR, FQNEAQ (reference sequence). The CDR3 length is 16 residues. The V gene lost 4 bases and the J gene lost 1 base, with 14 bases spanning the gap. Sequenced sample: whole blood. This receptor was taken from an adult who was a healthcare worker with PCR-confirmed SARS-CoV-2 infection or an uninfected control (not recorded which). The chain is built from TRBV7-9 and TRBJ2-1, with a weak D call TRBD1 (6 bases). CDR3 in DNA: TGTGCCAGCAGCTCACTGGGGGACACGTCCTACAATGAGCAGTTCTTC. Encoded protein: CASSSLGDTSYNEQFF. Full variable domain (remainder filled in from reference TRBV7-9 and TRBJ2-1): DTGVSQNPRHKITKRGQNVTFRCDPISEHNRLYWYRQTLGQGPEFLTYFQNEAQLEKSRLLSDRFSAERPKGSFSTLEIQRTEQGDSAMYLCASSSLGDTSYNEQFFGPGTRLTVL.